These 10 T cell receptor beta chains were sequenced from one sample in a study of shared clonotypes between healthy human individuals. TCRdb keeps only in-frame clones here, not all; method: immunoSEQ multiplex PCR. This sample has about 1 million clones; approximately 80% occur once, and the top ten carry 0.5% to 0.6%. The sample was memory CD4+ T cells from PBMCs. The subset denotes: CD45RA-negative fraction. The receptors stem from a young man in good health. Some clones in this sample may be carry-over from other donors' samples.

This clone was detected a few times. V is TRBV2 and J is TRBJ2-3, with a possible D match to TRBD1 (5 bases). This CDR3 is built from 14 residues. CDR1 is SNHLY and CDR2 is FYNNEI in the germline V gene. V dropped 10 bases and J dropped 0 bases, with 14 bases sitting between them. The CDR3 DNA reads as TGTGCCACCAAGGGGCCCTCTAGCACAGATACGCAGTATTTT. Encoded protein: CATKGPSSTDTQYF.

The V gene is TRBV6-1, the J gene TRBJ2-7, with D hard to call. CDR1 is MNHNS and CDR2 is SASEGT in the germline V gene. There are 14 residues in the CDR3. The V end lost 3 bases, the J end lost 0 bases, and 9 bases lay between the germline ends. The CDR3 DNA is TGTGCCAGCAGTGAGGGTCCGAACTCCTACGAGCAGTACTTC. Amino acids: CASSEGPNSYEQYF.

The rearrangement links TRBV5-6 to TRBJ1-2; D possibly corresponds to TRBD1 (5 bases). The CDR3 totals 15 residues. V was trimmed by 3 bases and J by 4 bases, leaving 16 bases between them. Germline values: CDR1 SGHDT, CDR2 YYEEEE. The DNA for the CDR3 is TGTGCCAGCAGCTCAACGTGGGACTTCGGCTATGGCTACACCTTC. Its protein is CASSSTWDFGYGYTF.

The chain joins TRBV28 to TRBJ2-5; D is uncertain. Germline CDR1 is MDHEN and CDR2 is SYDVKM. Deletions cut 4 bases from V and 5 bases from J, with 11 bases between. This CDR3 is 13 amino acids long. For the CDR3, the DNA is TGTGCCAGCAGTTATCCAGACCTGGAGACCCAGTACTTC. Translation gives CASSYPDLETQYF. The full variable domain, its missing parts supplied by reference TRBV28 and TRBJ2-5, is DVKVTQSSRYLVKRTGEKVFLECVQDMDHENMFWYRQDPGLGLRLIYFSYDVKMKEKGDIPEGYSVSREKKERFSLILESASTNQTSMYLCASSYPDLETQYFGPGTRLLVL.

This rearrangement joins TRBV5-1 to TRBJ1-4; no reliable D call. This CDR3 is 16 amino acids long. The V gene's germline CDR1 is SGHRS and CDR2 YFSETQ. Between the trimmed V and J ends, which lost 0 bases and 2 bases, there was a span of 11 bases. This chain's CDR3 is CASSLGAALTNEKLFF. The CDR3 DNA sequence: TGCGCCAGCAGCTTGGGGGCAGCTCTTACTAATGAAAAACTGTTTTTT. Drawing the rest from reference TRBV5-1 and TRBJ1-4, the complete variable domain is KAGVTQTPRYLIKTRGQQVTLSCSPISGHRSVSWYQQTPGQGLQFLFEYFSETQRNKGNFPGRFSGRQFSNSRSEMNVSTLELGDSALYLCASSLGAALTNEKLFFGSGTQLSVL.

The rearrangement links TRBV18 to TRBJ1-2, with unresolved D. CDR3 size: 12 residues. Trimming removed 5 bases at V and 6 bases at J, with 10 bases between. The germline V gene has CDR1 KGHSH and CDR2 LQKENI. This chain's CDR3 is CASSARGDGYTF. CDR3 nucleotide sequence: TGTGCCAGCTCAGCAAGAGGTGATGGCTACACCTTC.

For this clone: The sample contains more than one DNA sequence encoding this CDR3. The CDR3 reads CASSPTSDTDTQYF. The CDR3 coding sequence is TGTGCCAGCTCACCCACCTCAGACACAGATACGCAGTATTTT. The genes are TRBV18 and TRBJ2-3; D unresolved. Germline V gene data show CDR1 as KGHSH and CDR2 as LQKENI. V shed 3 bases and J shed 2 bases, with 9 bases lying between them. The CDR3 runs 14 residues.

The chain uses TRBV28 and TRBJ2-5; 7 bases align to TRBD1. J lost 5 bases, V lost 6 bases, and 9 bases had no gene match. Germline-derived CDR1 and CDR2 are MDHEN and SYDVKM. This CDR3 comprises 14 residues. The CDR3, as DNA: TGTGCCAGCAGAGACAGGGCCGGCGGTGAGACCCAGTACTTC. This gives the protein CASRDRAGGETQYF.

This chain joins TRBV30 and TRBJ2-5, with a possible D match to TRBD1 (8 bases). The V end was cut by 1 base, the J end by 5 bases, with 14 bases between. The CDR3 totals 14 residues. Germline CDR1 reads GTSNPN; CDR2 reads SVGIG (reference sequence). CDR3: CAWSGQGRGETQYF. CDR3 nucleotides: TGTGCCTGGAGTGGACAGGGGAGGGGGGAGACCCAGTACTTC. The whole variable domain, filled in from reference TRBV30 and TRBJ2-5, reads SQTIHQWPATLVQPVGSPLSLECTVEGTSNPNLYWYRQAAGRGLQLLFYSVGIGQISSEVPQNLSASRPQDRQFILSSKKLLLSDSGFYLCAWSGQGRGETQYFGPGTRLLVL.

This chain connects TRBV7-9 to TRBJ2-7; D is perhaps TRBD1 (5 bases). V lost 5 bases to trimming and J lost 7 bases, with 21 bases between them. CDR1 is SEHNR, CDR2 FQNEAQ, per germline (reference sequence). This CDR3 has 15 amino acids. In DNA form, the CDR3 reads TGTGCCAGCAGCCTAGGGGTCGGTGGGGATCGGGAGCAGTACTTC. Residues: CASSLGVGGDREQYF.